This T cell receptor beta chain derives from a study of blood T cell repertoires in COVID-19. Sequenced by immunoSEQ multiplex PCR; TCRdb stores in-frame clones only, minus some. Among about 35,000 clones listed, more than 80% were seen once. The germline CDR1 and CDR2 sequences are MDHEN and SYDVKM. The CDR3 runs to 16 residues. The trim removed 9 bases at V and 2 bases at J, leaving 10 bases unmatched. The specimen was peripheral blood. The sequence was collected from a man in his 60s with active or convalescent COVID-19. J is TRBJ2-3 and V is TRBV28; TRBD2 aligns across 11 bases. CDR3 sequence: CASRTSGSKYTDTQYF. CDR3 nucleotides: TGTGCCAGTAGGACTAGCGGGTCAAAGTACACAGATACGCAGTATTTT.